This TCR beta chain is from a study of T cell responses to AZD1222 COVID-19 vaccine. General observations from the study: The number of AZD1222 recipients seropositive at baseline was only five to seven. Among the donors, most were white British and more were female, and clonal diversity was possibly underestimated.

The V gene's germline CDR1 is SGHDT and CDR2 YYEEEE. The junction had 2 bases not matched to a gene; V was cut back by 2 bases and J by 3 bases. The CDR3 spans 14 residues. Details on this clone: Its antigen is still unknown.

Doses given second, at about 4 or about 12 weeks, were pooled. Libraries were prepared by immunoSEQ multiplex PCR; TCRdb keeps only in-frame clonotypes and omits some of them. Found here are about 140,000 clones, roughly 92% of them singletons; the top ten hold roughly 4%. The V and J genes are TRBV5-6 and TRBJ2-7; 10 bases line up with TRBD1. Specimen: peripheral blood, collected 28 days after the second AZD1222 dose. This TCR came from an adult who received the AZD1222 COVID-19 vaccine. CDR3 sequence reads: CASSFGQGVYEQYF. The CDR3 DNA reads as TGTGCCAGCAGCTTTGGACAGGGGGTCTACGAGCAGTACTTC.